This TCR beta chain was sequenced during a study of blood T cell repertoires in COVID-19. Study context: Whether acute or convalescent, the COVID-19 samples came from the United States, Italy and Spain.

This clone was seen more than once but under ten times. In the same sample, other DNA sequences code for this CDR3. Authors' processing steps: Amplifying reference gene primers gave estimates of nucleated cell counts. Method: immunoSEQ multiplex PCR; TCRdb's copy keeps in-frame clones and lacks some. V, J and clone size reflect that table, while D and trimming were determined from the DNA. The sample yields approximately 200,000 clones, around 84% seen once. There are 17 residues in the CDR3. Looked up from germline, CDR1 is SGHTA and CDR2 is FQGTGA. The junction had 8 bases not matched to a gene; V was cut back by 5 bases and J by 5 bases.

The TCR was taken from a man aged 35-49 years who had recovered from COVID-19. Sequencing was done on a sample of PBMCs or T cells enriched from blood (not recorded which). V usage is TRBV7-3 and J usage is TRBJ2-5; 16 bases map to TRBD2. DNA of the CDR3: TGTGCCAGCAGCCCCGGGACTAGCGGGAGGGCCGGGGAGACCCAGTACTTC. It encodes CASSPGTSGRAGETQYF.